A selection of T cell receptor beta chains follows, all from one sample in a study of blood T cell repertoires in COVID-19. Clones were read by immunoSEQ multiplex PCR, and TCRdb kept only the in-frame ones, dropping some. The sample has about 320,000 clones; roughly 88% are singletons. The sequenced material came from peripheral blood. These receptors all stem from a woman aged 45-65 years with acute or convalescent COVID-19. CDR3s include the opening cysteine and the closing phenylalanine or tryptophan. The order of the fields is J gene, clone size, V gene, D gene, CDR3 DNA, CDR3 protein. A D gene is named only where the DNA matches it firmly. Size is omitted from some rows. Given values are once, few, many or a class for expanded clones.

TRBJ2-3,-,TRBV3-1/TRBV3-2,-,TGTGCCAGCAGCCAATTCTCATCGGGAGTTACAGATACGCAGTATTTT,CASSQFSSGVTDTQYF
TRBJ1-3,-,TRBV5-1,-,TGCGCCAGCAGCTTGGGTGCAGGGGCCGGAAACACCATATATTTT,CASSLGAGAGNTIYF
TRBJ1-2,-,TRBV5-8,-,TGTGCCAGCAGCGGAGAGGAGGGGTTCGGCTACACCTTC,CASSGEEGFGYTF
TRBJ1-2,-,TRBV7-9,TRBD1,TGTGCCAGCAGCTCACCGGGACAGGGGAACTATGGCTACACCTTC,CASSSPGQGNYGYTF
TRBJ2-5,-,TRBV7-3,-,TGTGCCAGCAGCTTAAACCCCCCCCGATCAGGGGGGGAGACCCAGTACTTC,CASSLNPPRSGGETQYF
TRBJ2-5,-,TRBV18,TRBD1,TGTGCCAGCTCACCACGGACAGGGGAAGAGACCCAGTACTTC,CASSPRTGEETQYF
TRBJ2-1,-,TRBV19,-,TGTGCCAGTAGCACCCTTCTATATGAGCAGTTCTTC,CASSTLLYEQFF
TRBJ1-6,few,TRBV28,-,TGTGCCAGCAGGAGGGGGAACCTTGATAATTCACCCCTCCACTTT,CASRRGNLDNSPLHF
TRBJ2-1,-,TRBV7-2,-,TGTGCCAGCAGCTTATCCCTTGACAATGAGCAGTTCTTC,CASSLSLDNEQFF
TRBJ1-3,-,TRBV7-8,-,TGTGCCAGCAGCTCGACAGAGTCTGGAAACACCATATATTTT,CASSSTESGNTIYF
TRBJ1-1,-,TRBV6-5,TRBD1,TGTGCCAGCAGTAGGACAGGGGGTCTTTCTGATGCTTTCTTT,CASSRTGGLSDAFF
TRBJ2-7,-,TRBV4-3,-,TGCGCCAGCAGCCAAGTATTGAGTTCTTACGAGCAGTACTTC,CASSQVLSSYEQYF
TRBJ1-4,-,TRBV13,-,TGTGCCAGCAGCCTCAGGACTTTTGAAAAACTGTTTTTT,CASSLRTFEKLFF
TRBJ1-1,-,TRBV5-1,TRBD1,TGCGCCAGCACCTCCGGAGGGGGCAACACTGAAGCTTTCTTT,CASTSGGGNTEAFF
TRBJ2-3,-,TRBV7-3,-,TGTGCCAGCAGCCCGGGACTCGTCACAGATACGCAGTATTTT,CASSPGLVTDTQYF
TRBJ2-3,-,TRBV9,-,TGTGCCAGCAGCGAACTAGCTGGGGTCGTGGATACGCAGTATTTT,CASSELAGVVDTQYF
TRBJ1-1,-,TRBV5-1,-,TGCGCCAGCAGCCTGGGACCTTCCAGAGGGAACACTGAAGCTTTCTTT,CASSLGPSRGNTEAFF
TRBJ2-3,-,TRBV27,TRBD2,TGTGCCAGCAGTCGACTAGCTTATACCACAGATACGCAGTATTTT,CASSRLAYTTDTQYF
TRBJ2-5,-,TRBV9,-,TGTGCCAGCAGCGTCTCGGAAGGACAGATCCAAGAGACCCAGTACTTC,CASSVSEGQIQETQYF
TRBJ2-2,-,TRBV30,-,TGTGCCTGGAGTCGACAGAACACCGGGGAGCTGTTTTTT,CAWSRQNTGELFF
TRBJ1-1,-,TRBV6-6,-,TGTGCCAGCAGGCGAGTTACGTCGGGGACTGCAATAGCTGAAGCTTTCTTT,CASRRVTSGTAIAEAFF
TRBJ1-4,-,TRBV6-6,-,TGTGCCAGCAGTCCAGCCCGTCAGGGATCGGAGGAAAAACTGTTTTTT,CASSPARQGSEEKLFF
TRBJ1-5,-,TRBV7-2,-,TGTGCCAGCAGCTTATACAATCAGCCCCAGCATTTT,CASSLYNQPQHF
TRBJ1-5,-,TRBV27,-,TGTGCCAGCAGTTTAGAGGGAATTCAGCCCCAGCATTTT,CASSLEGIQPQHF
TRBJ2-7,once,TRBV7-9,TRBD2,TGTGCCAGCAGCTCGGGACTAGCGGGATATTCCTACGAGCAGTACTTC,CASSSGLAGYSYEQYF
TRBJ2-4,once,TRBV7-6,TRBD1,TGTGCCAGCAGCCAAGGTCCCGGGACAGGGGATTTCGTAGCCAAAAACATTCAGTACTTC,CASSQGPGTGDFVAKNIQYF
TRBJ2-2,-,TRBV2,TRBD2,TGTGCCAGCAGTGCACAGCGGGATCGGCGAACCGGGGAGCTGTTTTTT,CASSAQRDRRTGELFF
TRBJ1-2,once,TRBV5-5,-,TGTGCCAGCAGATTGGTTTTGGTTGGCAGGAACTATGGCTACACCTTC,CASRLVLVGRNYGYTF
TRBJ1-1,-,TRBV6-6,-,TGTGCCAGCAGACCTCCCCGACAGACGAACACTGAAGCTTTCTTT,CASRPPRQTNTEAFF
TRBJ2-3,-,TRBV2,TRBD2,TGTGCCAGCAGCCCAACCCTAGCGGATACCGCCGGTACGCAGTATTTT,CASSPTLADTAGTQYF
TRBJ1-2,-,TRBV7-3,TRBD1,TGTGCCAGCAGAAAGGGACAGGCATTCGCCTACACCTTC,CASRKGQAFAYTF
TRBJ2-7,once,TRBV2,TRBD2,TGTGCCAGCCGGCGGGAGGTTGGCTACGAGCAGTACTTC,CASRREVGYEQYF
TRBJ2-7,-,TRBV6-2/TRBV6-3,TRBD2,TGTGCCAGCAGTTACTACCCCGGGCTAGCGGGAGGCCAAGGTGGCGAGCAGTACTTC,CASSYYPGLAGGQGGEQYF
TRBJ2-7,-,TRBV5-4,-,TGTGCCAGCAGCCTGCAGGACATCCCCTACGAGCAGTACTTC,CASSLQDIPYEQYF
TRBJ1-6,-,TRBV7-9,-,TGTGCCAGCAGCGGCAGGACAGAGAGCTCCTATAATTCACCCCTCCACTTT,CASSGRTESSYNSPLHF
TRBJ2-5,-,TRBV7-8,TRBD2,TGTGCCAGCAGCCGAGGGCCAGCGGGAGTGGGCGAGACCCAGTACTTC,CASSRGPAGVGETQYF
TRBJ2-7,-,TRBV3-1/TRBV3-2,TRBD2,TGTGCCAGCAGCCAAGTCGGACTAGCTTACGAGCAGTACTTC,CASSQVGLAYEQYF